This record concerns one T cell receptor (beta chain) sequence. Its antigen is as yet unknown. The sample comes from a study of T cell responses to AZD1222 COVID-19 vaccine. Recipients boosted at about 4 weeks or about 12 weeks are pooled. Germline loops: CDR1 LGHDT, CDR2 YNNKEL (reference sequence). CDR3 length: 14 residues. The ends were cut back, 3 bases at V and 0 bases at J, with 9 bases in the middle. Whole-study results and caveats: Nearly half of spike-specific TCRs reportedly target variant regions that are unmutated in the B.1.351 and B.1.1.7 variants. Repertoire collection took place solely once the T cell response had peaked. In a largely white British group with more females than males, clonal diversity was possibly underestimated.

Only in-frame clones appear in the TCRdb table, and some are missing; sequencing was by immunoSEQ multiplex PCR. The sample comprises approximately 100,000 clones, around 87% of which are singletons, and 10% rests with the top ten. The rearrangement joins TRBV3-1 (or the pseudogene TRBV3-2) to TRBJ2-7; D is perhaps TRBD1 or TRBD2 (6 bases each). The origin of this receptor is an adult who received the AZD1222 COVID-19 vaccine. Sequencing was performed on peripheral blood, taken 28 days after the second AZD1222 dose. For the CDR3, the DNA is TGTGCCAGCAGCCAGCGGGACACCTCCTACGAGCAGTACTTC. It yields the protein CASSQRDTSYEQYF.